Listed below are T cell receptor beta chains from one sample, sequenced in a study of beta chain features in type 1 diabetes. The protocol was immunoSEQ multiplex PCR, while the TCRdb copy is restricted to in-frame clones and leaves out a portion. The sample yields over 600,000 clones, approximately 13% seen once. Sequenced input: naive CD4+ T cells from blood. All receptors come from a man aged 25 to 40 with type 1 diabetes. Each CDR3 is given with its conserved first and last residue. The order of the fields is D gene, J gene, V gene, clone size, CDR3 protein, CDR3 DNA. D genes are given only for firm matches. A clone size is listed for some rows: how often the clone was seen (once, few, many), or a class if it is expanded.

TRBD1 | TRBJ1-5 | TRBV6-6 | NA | CATGENRGWNQPQHF | TGTGCCACCGGCGAAAACAGGGGTTGGAATCAGCCCCAGCATTTT
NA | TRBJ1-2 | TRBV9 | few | CASSVAQSTDYGYTF | TGTGCCAGCAGCGTAGCTCAGTCCACGGACTATGGCTACACCTTC
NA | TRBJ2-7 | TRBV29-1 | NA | CSVAAGGGTYEQYF | TGCAGCGTTGCGGCGGGTGGGGGCACCTACGAGCAGTACTTC
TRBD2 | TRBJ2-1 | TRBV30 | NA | CAWRRGRDYNEQFF | TGTGCCTGGAGGCGGGGGAGAGACTACAATGAGCAGTTCTTC
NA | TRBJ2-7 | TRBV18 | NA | CASSPQGNEQYF | TGTGCCAGCTCACCACAGGGTAACGAGCAGTACTTC
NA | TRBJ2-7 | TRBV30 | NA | CAWNRDFTSYEQYF | TGTGCCTGGAACCGGGACTTCACTTCCTACGAGCAGTACTTC
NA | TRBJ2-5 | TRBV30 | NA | CAWNRGEETQYF | TGTGCCTGGAATAGGGGGGAAGAGACCCAGTACTTC
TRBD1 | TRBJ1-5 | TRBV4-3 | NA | CASSPGQGLRHSNQPQHF | TGCGCCAGCAGCCCGGGACAGGGGCTTAGGCATAGCAATCAGCCCCAGCATTTT
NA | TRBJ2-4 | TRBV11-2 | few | CASSLGAGQNIQYF | TGTGCCAGCAGCTTAGGTGCAGGGCAAAACATTCAGTACTTC
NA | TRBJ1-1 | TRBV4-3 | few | CASSQDLGVTEAFF | TGCGCCAGCAGCCAAGATCTGGGAGTCACTGAAGCTTTCTTT
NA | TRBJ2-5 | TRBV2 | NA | CASSEARYQETQYF | TGTGCCAGCAGTGAAGCGAGGTACCAAGAGACCCAGTACTTC
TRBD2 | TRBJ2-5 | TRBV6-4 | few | CASSVSGGETQYF | TGTGCCAGCAGCGTAAGCGGGGGAGAGACCCAGTACTTC
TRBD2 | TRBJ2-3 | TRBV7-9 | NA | CASSPAGPPADTQYF | TGTGCCAGCAGCCCAGCGGGACCACCCGCTGATACGCAGTATTTT
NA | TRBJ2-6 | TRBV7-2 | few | CASSSPSQSSSGANVLTF | TGTGCCAGCAGCTCCCCCAGCCAATCAAGCTCTGGGGCCAACGTCCTGACTTTC
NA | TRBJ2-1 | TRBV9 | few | CASSGPGLQVGNNEQFF | TGTGCCAGCAGCGGCCCGGGACTCCAGGTGGGCAACAATGAGCAGTTCTTC
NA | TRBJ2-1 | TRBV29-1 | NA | CSVEEGVGNEQFF | TGCAGCGTTGAGGAAGGGGTGGGCAATGAGCAGTTCTTC
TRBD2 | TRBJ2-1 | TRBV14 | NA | CASSQVSVLAGASREQFF | TGTGCCAGCAGCCAAGTTTCCGTCCTAGCGGGGGCCTCCAGGGAGCAGTTCTTC
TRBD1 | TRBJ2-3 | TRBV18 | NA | CASSLLEGQVTDTQYF | TGTGCCAGCTCACTACTCGAGGGACAGGTCACAGATACGCAGTATTTT
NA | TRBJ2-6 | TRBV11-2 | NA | CASSLFVGSGANVLTF | TGTGCCAGCAGCTTATTTGTTGGGTCTGGGGCCAACGTCCTGACTTTC
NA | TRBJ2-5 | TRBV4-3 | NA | CASSQENRAHETQYF | TGCGCCAGCAGCCAAGAAAACAGGGCCCATGAGACCCAGTACTTC
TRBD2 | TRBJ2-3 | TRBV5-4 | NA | CASSSEGLARTDTQYF | TGTGCCAGCAGCTCAGAAGGACTAGCGCGGACAGATACGCAGTATTTT
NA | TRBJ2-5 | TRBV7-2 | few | CASSRSPGETQYF | TGTGCCAGCAGCCGGTCCCCAGGGGAGACCCAGTACTTC
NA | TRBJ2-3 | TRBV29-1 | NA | CSVEGLRTDTQYF | TGCAGCGTTGAGGGCCTTAGAACAGATACGCAGTATTTT
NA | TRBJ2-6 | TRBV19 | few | CASSRDTVSGANVLTF | TGTGCCAGTAGTCGGGACACGGTCTCTGGGGCCAACGTCCTGACTTTC
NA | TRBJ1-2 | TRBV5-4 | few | CASSHGGTGSTYGYTF | TGTGCCAGCAGCCACGGTGGAACAGGGAGTACTTATGGCTACACCTTC
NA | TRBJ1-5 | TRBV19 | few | CASSTQADQPQHF | TGTGCCAGTAGTACGCAGGCCGATCAGCCCCAGCATTTT
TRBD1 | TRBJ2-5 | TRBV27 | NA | CASSRQGASETQYF | TGTGCCAGCAGTCGACAGGGGGCTAGTGAGACCCAGTACTTC
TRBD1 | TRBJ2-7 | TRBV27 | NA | CASSAPGQGSYEQYF | TGTGCCAGCAGTGCACCGGGACAGGGTTCCTACGAGCAGTACTTC
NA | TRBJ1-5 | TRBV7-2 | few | CASSFKSNQPQHF | TGTGCCAGCAGCTTTAAGAGCAATCAGCCCCAGCATTTT
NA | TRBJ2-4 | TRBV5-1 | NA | CASSLAGLVQNIQYF | TGCGCCAGCAGCTTGGCAGGGTTAGTCCAAAACATTCAGTACTTC
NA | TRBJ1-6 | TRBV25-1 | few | CASSVGNSYNSPLHF | TGTGCCAGCAGTGTGGGAAACTCCTATAATTCACCCCTCCACTTT
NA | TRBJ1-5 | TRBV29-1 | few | CSVGGAGSLDQPQHF | TGCAGCGTTGGGGGGGCAGGATCGCTGGATCAGCCCCAGCATTTT
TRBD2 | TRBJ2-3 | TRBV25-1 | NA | CASSTTSGIASTDTQYF | TGTGCCAGCAGCACTACTAGCGGTATTGCTAGCACAGATACGCAGTATTTT
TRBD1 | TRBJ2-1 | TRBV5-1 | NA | CASSSDRNAYNEQFF | TGCGCCAGCAGCTCGGACAGGAACGCCTACAATGAGCAGTTCTTC
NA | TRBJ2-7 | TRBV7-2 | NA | CASSLPVGAVTYEQYF | TGTGCCAGCAGCCTGCCGGTTGGAGCTGTAACCTACGAGCAGTACTTC
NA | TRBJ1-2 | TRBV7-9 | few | CASSLTMSNYGYTF | TGTGCCAGCAGCTTAACGATGTCTAACTATGGCTACACCTTC
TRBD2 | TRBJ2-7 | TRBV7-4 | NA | CASSPLAGVPYEQYF | TGTGCCAGCAGCCCCCTAGCGGGAGTCCCCTACGAGCAGTACTTC
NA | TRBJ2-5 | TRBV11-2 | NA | CASSDLIRSQETQYF | TGTGCCAGCAGCGACCTTATACGGTCCCAAGAGACCCAGTACTTC
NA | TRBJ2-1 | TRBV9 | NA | CASSAPRDKPYNEQFF | TGTGCCAGCAGCGCCCCCCGGGACAAGCCCTACAATGAGCAGTTCTTC
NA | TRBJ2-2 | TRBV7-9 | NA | CASSLAGPGELFF | TGTGCCAGCAGCTTAGCGGGTCCCGGGGAGCTGTTTTTT
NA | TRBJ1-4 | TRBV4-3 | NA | CASSQESGSGLFF | TGCGCCAGCAGCCAAGAAAGTGGGTCTGGACTGTTTTTT
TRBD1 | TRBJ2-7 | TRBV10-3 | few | CAIRGQPSSYEQYF | TGTGCCATCAGGGGACAGCCGAGCTCCTACGAGCAGTACTTC
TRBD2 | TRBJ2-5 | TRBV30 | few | CALAGDAGQTQYF | TGTGCCCTAGCGGGAGATGCAGGGCAGACCCAGTACTTC
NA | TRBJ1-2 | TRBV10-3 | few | CAISEDVGGDGYTF | TGTGCCATCAGTGAGGACGTGGGAGGTGATGGCTACACCTTC
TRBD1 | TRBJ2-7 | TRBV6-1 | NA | CASRRGQGDSYEQYF | TGTGCCAGCAGGAGGGGACAGGGTGACTCCTACGAGCAGTACTTC
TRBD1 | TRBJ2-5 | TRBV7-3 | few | CASSLRGTGAETQYF | TGTGCCAGCAGCTTACGAGGGACAGGGGCAGAGACCCAGTACTTC
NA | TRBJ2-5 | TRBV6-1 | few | CASSEQTLETQYF | TGTGCCAGCAGTGAACAGACTCTAGAGACCCAGTACTTC
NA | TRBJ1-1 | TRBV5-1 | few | CASSLEQDNTEAFF | TGCGCCAGCAGCTTGGAACAGGATAACACTGAAGCTTTCTTT
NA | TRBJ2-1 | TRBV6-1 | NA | CASSAPEANGPYNEQFF | TGTGCCAGCAGTGCCCCAGAGGCTAACGGGCCCTACAATGAGCAGTTCTTC
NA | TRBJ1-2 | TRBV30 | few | CAWSVMGYGYTF | TGTGCCTGGAGTGTAATGGGTTACGGCTACACCTTC
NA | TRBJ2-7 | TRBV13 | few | CASSRDSYEQYF | TGTGCCAGCAGTCGCGACAGCTACGAGCAGTACTTC
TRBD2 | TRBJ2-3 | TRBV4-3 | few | CASSGLAGADTQYF | TGCGCCAGCAGTGGACTAGCGGGGGCAGATACGCAGTATTTT
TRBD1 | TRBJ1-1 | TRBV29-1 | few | CSVTGQEYTEAFF | TGCAGCGTTACCGGACAGGAGTACACTGAAGCTTTCTTT